This is a list of T cell receptor beta chains from one sample in a study of blood T cell repertoires in COVID-19. Here immunoSEQ multiplex PCR was the method, and the copy in TCRdb shows in-frame clones only, minus some. The table has 650,000 to 800,000 clones, approximately 90% seen once; the top ten hold about 0.26%. Sequenced: peripheral blood. These receptors were taken from a woman under 30 with acute or convalescent COVID-19. The CDR3 runs from the conserved cysteine through the conserved F or W. A D gene is named only where the DNA matches it firmly. Only part of the rows carry a size: once, few, many, or a class if the clone is expanded.

clone_size	j_call	v_call	d_call	cdr3_aa	cdr3_nt
NA	TRBJ2-7	TRBV4-3	TRBD2	CASSPGLADQQYF	TGCGCCAGCAGCCCGGGACTAGCGGATCAGCAGTACTTC
once	TRBJ1-1	TRBV7-3	NA	CASSFSPNTEAFF	TGTGCCAGCAGCTTTTCTCCGAACACTGAAGCTTTCTTT
NA	TRBJ1-5	TRBV2	TRBD1	CASSEKGQGYNQPQHF	TGTGCCAGCAGTGAAAAGGGACAGGGTTACAATCAGCCCCAGCATTTT
few	TRBJ1-2	TRBV12-3/TRBV12-4	NA	CASSLDNSGYTF	TGTGCCAGCAGTTTAGATAATTCCGGCTACACCTTC
NA	TRBJ1-2	TRBV5-6	NA	CASSLGGGGNVGYGYTF	TGTGCCAGCAGCTTGGGGGGCGGAGGGAACGTCGGCTATGGCTACACCTTC
NA	TRBJ1-3	TRBV28	TRBD1	CASSATGGSGNTIYF	TGTGCCAGCAGTGCAACAGGGGGCTCTGGAAACACCATATATTTT
NA	TRBJ2-3	TRBV7-2	NA	CASSPQGTLVTDTQYF	TGTGCCAGCAGCCCCCAGGGGACACTTGTCACAGATACGCAGTATTTT
few	TRBJ1-6	TRBV6-5	TRBD1	CATPSRTGDNSPLHF	TGTGCTACCCCATCCAGGACAGGGGATAATTCACCCCTCCACTTT
NA	TRBJ1-2	TRBV19	TRBD1	CASSIGQGNYGYTF	TGTGCCAGTAGTATCGGACAGGGAAACTATGGCTACACCTTC
NA	TRBJ2-1	TRBV4-3	TRBD1	CASSQGGPGTGGDEQFF	TGCGCCAGCAGCCAAGGGGGGCCCGGGACAGGGGGCGATGAGCAGTTCTTC
NA	TRBJ2-2	TRBV30	NA	CAWVTETGELFF	TGTGCCTGGGTGACAGAGACCGGGGAGCTGTTTTTT
NA	TRBJ1-1	TRBV9	NA	CASSEGVLGTEAFF	TGTGCCAGCAGCGAGGGAGTTTTGGGCACTGAAGCTTTCTTT
NA	TRBJ1-1	TRBV2	NA	CARLMNTEAFF	TGTGCCAGACTCATGAACACTGAAGCTTTCTTT
NA	TRBJ1-4	TRBV19	NA	CASSAGVEEKLFF	TGTGCCAGTAGTGCAGGGGTGGAAGAAAAACTGTTTTTT
NA	TRBJ2-3	TRBV11-2	TRBD2	CASSLEFPRGGVTDTQYF	TGTGCCAGCAGCTTAGAATTCCCGCGGGGGGGCGTCACAGATACGCAGTATTTT
once	TRBJ2-1	TRBV10-3	TRBD2	CAIRETSGGTNEQFF	TGTGCCATCAGAGAAACTAGCGGGGGGACTAATGAGCAGTTCTTC
NA	TRBJ1-1	TRBV5-1	TRBD1	CASSLKTGQVRNTEAFF	TGCGCCAGCAGCCTAAAGACAGGGCAAGTTAGGAACACTGAAGCTTTCTTT
few	TRBJ2-7	TRBV5-6	NA	CASSLGAGVYEQYF	TGTGCCAGCAGCTTGGGGGCAGGGGTTTACGAGCAGTACTTC
NA	TRBJ2-7	TRBV28	TRBD1	CASSTRDRVVPQYF	TGTGCCAGCAGTACGCGGGACAGGGTTGTGCCGCAGTACTTC
NA	TRBJ2-1	TRBV19	NA	CASSILGAKVNEQFF	TGTGCCAGTAGTATCTTGGGGGCCAAAGTCAATGAGCAGTTCTTC
once	TRBJ1-4	TRBV7-9	TRBD1	CASSKRQGTNEKLFF	TGTGCCAGCAGCAAAAGACAGGGAACTAATGAAAAACTGTTTTTT
few	TRBJ2-7	TRBV14	TRBD2	CASSLSGHYEQYF	TGTGCCAGCAGTCTTAGCGGGCATTACGAGCAGTACTTC
NA	TRBJ2-3	TRBV9	TRBD1	CASSQGDGTDTQYF	TGTGCCAGCAGCCAGGGGGACGGCACAGATACGCAGTATTTT
NA	TRBJ1-1	TRBV24-1	TRBD1	CATSNRGITEAFF	TGTGCCACCAGTAACAGGGGCATCACTGAAGCTTTCTTT
NA	TRBJ1-5	TRBV2	TRBD1	CASTPGQGGRPQHF	TGTGCCAGTACACCCGGCCAGGGGGGAAGGCCCCAGCATTTT
once	TRBJ2-7	TRBV5-5	TRBD2	CASSLVAGPSSYEQYF	TGTGCCAGCAGTCTCGTAGCGGGGCCGTCCTCCTACGAGCAGTACTTC
NA	TRBJ1-1	TRBV5-1	NA	CASSLVAGRATEAFF	TGCGCCAGCAGCTTGGTGGCGGGGCGGGCCACTGAAGCTTTCTTT